These 30 T cell receptor beta chains came from one sample sequenced in a study of cytomegalovirus exposure and HLA in healthy donors. The repertoire was sequenced with immunoSEQ multiplex PCR; TCRdb's copy has only in-frame clones and lacks some. The sample shows about 160,000 clones, less than 90% of them seen only once. Specimen: PBMCs. The receptors were sampled from a woman under 30 in good health and CMV-seronegative.

This chain joins TRBV7-2 and TRBJ2-7; TRBD2 matches at 9 bases. Germline assignment: CDR1 SGHTA and CDR2 FQGNSA. V was clipped by 2 bases and J by 7 bases; unmatched bases: 6. CDR3 length equals 14 residues. The CDR3 is CASSLLAGSLEQYF. The CDR3 bases are TGTGCCAGCAGCTTACTAGCGGGGTCTCTTGAGCAGTACTTC.

The chain employs TRBV19 and TRBJ1-2; 7 bases are a match to TRBD1. This CDR3 spans 15 amino acids. V trimming: 6 bases; J trimming: 2 bases; junction bases outside the gene matches: 9. Germline lookup yields CDR1 LNHDA and CDR2 SQIVND (reference sequence). The CDR3 coding sequence is TGTGCCAGTAGGCACACTGCGACAGGGAACTATGGCTACACCTTC. Encoded protein: CASRHTATGNYGYTF.

V usage is TRBV15 and J usage is TRBJ2-2; 9 nucleotides align to TRBD2. CDR3 size: 15 residues. Per the germline V gene, CDR1 is LNHNV and CDR2 is YYDKDF (reference sequence). J lost 6 bases, V lost 11 bases, and 13 bases had no gene match. CDR3: CAAKPGLASSGELFF. In nucleotides, the CDR3 is TGTGCCGCAAAACCGGGACTAGCATCATCCGGGGAGCTGTTTTTT.

This sequence joins TRBV5-1 and TRBJ2-7, with D tentatively TRBD2 (6 bases). CDR3 length: 15 amino acids. The V end was cut by 0 bases, the J end by 4 bases, with 14 bases between. CDR1 SGHRS and CDR2 YFSETQ come from the germline V gene. CDR3 protein: CASSLGLEKKYEQYF. The CDR3 DNA is TGCGCCAGCAGCTTGGGACTAGAAAAAAAATACGAGCAGTACTTC.

V gene TRBV19 combines with J gene TRBJ1-4; 8 bases fit TRBD1. With 6 bases clipped from V and 8 bases from J, the junction kept 8 bases outside the gene matches. Germline V gene data show CDR1 as LNHDA and CDR2 as SQIVND (reference sequence). The CDR3 consists of 14 residues. The CDR3 DNA follows: TGTGCCAGTAGCCTCGTGGACAGGGACGAAAAACTGTTTTTT. Protein: CASSLVDRDEKLFF.

This sequence joins TRBV6-5 and TRBJ1-2; D is perhaps TRBD1 (6 bases). Germline V gives CDR1 MNHEY, CDR2 SVGAGI. The CDR3 consists of 15 residues. Trimming took 5 bases from V and 3 from J, leaving 16 bases between them. CDR3 region: CASSALWGGDYGYTF. The DNA for the CDR3 is TGTGCCAGCAGTGCCCTCTGGGGGGGCGACTATGGCTACACCTTC.

In this sample, this clone turned up once. The rearrangement uses TRBV27 and TRBJ1-4; a weak D match, TRBD1 (5 bases). This CDR3 region has 14 residues. CDR1 and CDR2 from the germline V gene are MNHEY and SMNVEV (reference sequence). The V and J ends lost 5 bases and 8 bases respectively, with 15 bases between them. The CDR3 region has the DNA TGTGCCAGCAGTCGCCCCGGGGGGAGGGAAAAACTGTTTTTT. Protein: CASSRPGGREKLFF.

The chain is built from TRBV7-8 and TRBJ1-2; D possibly corresponds to TRBD1 (5 bases). CDR1 and CDR2 (germline): SGHVS, FQNEAQ. Deletions cut 2 bases from V and 1 base from J, with 11 bases between. The CDR3 is 15 amino acids. CDR3 nucleotides: TGTGCCAGCAGCTTAAACACAGGCCGTAACTATGGCTACACCTTC. It is translated as CASSLNTGRNYGYTF.

CDR3 nucleotide sequence: TGCGCCAGCAGCCAAGATCCGGGACTAGCTTCGTTGAATGAGCAGTTCTTC. The encoded protein is CASSQDPGLASLNEQFF. The V call is TRBV4-1, the J call TRBJ2-1, with 9 nucleotides matching TRBD2. V trimming: 0 bases; J trimming: 7 bases; junction bases outside the gene matches: 10. Per germline, CDR1 MGHRA and CDR2 YSYEKL. The CDR3 runs 17 residues.

CDR3 amino acids: CASSQAWTGADTQYF. CDR3 in DNA: TGCGCCAGCAGCCAGGCATGGACAGGCGCAGATACGCAGTATTTT. The J gene is TRBJ2-3, the V gene TRBV4-3; 7 positions agree with TRBD1. Germline CDR1 and CDR2: LGHNA and YSLEER. This CDR3 spans 15 amino acids. The J segment lost 4 bases and the V segment lost 3 bases, leaving 7 bases of the junction unmatched.

On this clone: At one end the junction does not follow the germline gene, possibly because of a read error. The chain uses TRBV6-1 and TRBJ1-2, with 8 positions matching TRBD1. CDR1 is MNHNS, CDR2 SASEGT, per germline. The CDR3 spans 13 residues. The CDR3 DNA is TGTGCCAGCGGTATTCCCGGGACAGGCGATGACCTCTTC. Amino acids: CASGIPGTGDDLF.

The chain recombines TRBV4-1 with TRBJ2-7; D is possibly TRBD2 (6 bases). The CDR3 contains 16 residues. CDR1 is MGHRA, CDR2 YSYEKL, per germline. With 4 bases removed from V and 2 bases from J, the gap between germline ends came to 18 bases. In DNA form, the CDR3 reads TGCGCCAGCAGCCCTATACTAGGACGGGGGACCTACGAGCAGTACTTC. It codes for CASSPILGRGTYEQYF.

The chain links TRBV7-9 to TRBJ1-2; 9 nucleotides match TRBD1. V trimming: 8 bases; J trimming: 7 bases; junction bases outside the gene matches: 20. This CDR3 is built from 17 residues. The germline gives CDR1 SEHNR, CDR2 FQNEAQ (reference sequence). CDR3 sequence: CASGPRGTGKEGSGYTF. CDR3 DNA sequence: TGTGCCAGCGGACCCCGGGGGACAGGGAAAGAAGGGAGTGGCTACACCTTC.

The chain is built from TRBV14 and TRBJ1-4; no definite D call. The CDR3 has 15 residues. Looked up from germline, CDR1 is SGHDN and CDR2 is FVKESK. The V end was cut by 0 bases, the J end by 8 bases, with 13 bases between. The CDR3 here is CASSQDRGREEKLFF. CDR3 DNA sequence: TGTGCCAGCAGCCAAGATCGGGGAAGGGAAGAAAAACTGTTTTTT. Combining the CDR3 with reference TRBV14 and TRBJ1-4 gives the whole variable domain EAGVTQFPSHSVIEKGQTVTLRCDPISGHDNLYWYRRVMGKEIKFLLHFVKESKQDESGMPNNRFLAERTGGTYSTLKVQPAELEDSGVYFCASSQDRGREEKLFFGSGTQLSVL.

The J gene is TRBJ2-3, the V gene TRBV7-9; 7 positions match TRBD1. There are 18 residues in the CDR3. Trimming cost V 5 bases and J 0 bases; bases outside gene matches: 14. The germline V gene has CDR1 SEHNR and CDR2 FQNEAQ (reference sequence). DNA for the CDR3: TGTGCCAGCAGCGGCGACAGGGACAAACCCTCTAGCACAGATACGCAGTATTTT. Its translation is CASSGDRDKPSSTDTQYF.

V usage is TRBV5-4 and J usage is TRBJ2-3; 7 bases agree with TRBD1. With 4 bases clipped from V and 6 bases from J, the junction kept 5 bases outside the gene matches. CDR1 and CDR2 from the germline V gene are SGHNT and YYREEE (reference sequence). The CDR3 has 13 amino acids. The CDR3 sequence is CASSQRGRDTQYF. CDR3 sequence (DNA): TGTGCCAGCAGCCAAAGGGGGCGGGATACGCAGTATTTT.

V is TRBV9 and J is TRBJ2-1, with D perhaps matching TRBD2 (5 bases). V lost 7 bases and J lost 9, with 23 bases in between. The germline CDR1 and CDR2 sequences are SGDLS and YYNGEE. CDR3 length equals 15 residues. The CDR3: CASSLRGSEFGEQFF. CDR3 DNA sequence: TGTGCCAGCTCCCTCCGGGGTAGTGAGTTTGGTGAGCAGTTCTTC.

The chain combines TRBV7-9 with TRBJ2-2; 8 positions match TRBD2. Per the germline V gene, CDR1 is SEHNR and CDR2 is FQNEAQ (reference sequence). This CDR3 has 16 amino acids. The V and J ends lost 5 bases and 5 bases, in that order; junction bases with no gene match: 10. For the CDR3, the DNA is TGTGCCAGCAGCCCCAAAGCGGGAGTAAGGACCGGGGAGCTGTTTTTT. Translating gives CASSPKAGVRTGELFF.

V usage is TRBV6-1 and J usage is TRBJ2-3; 7 bases line up with TRBD2. The junction had 11 bases not matched to a gene; V was cut back by 5 bases and J by 6 bases. This CDR3 spans 15 amino acids. Germline V gene sequence: CDR1 MNHNS, CDR2 SASEGT. The CDR3 region is CASSHSPGLGDTQYF. The CDR3 DNA reads TGTGCCAGCAGTCATTCTCCTGGACTAGGGGATACGCAGTATTTT.

The chain combines TRBV28 with TRBJ1-1; D is unresolved. This CDR3 is built from 15 residues. Looked up from germline, CDR1 is MDHEN and CDR2 is SYDVKM. Trimming cost V 4 bases and J 1 base, with 13 bases left between them. The CDR3 DNA reads as TGTGCCAGCAGTTCCCTCAAACAGAAGAACACTGAAGCTTTCTTT. It translates to CASSSLKQKNTEAFF.

The chain has TRBV5-5 and TRBJ2-7; D is perhaps TRBD1 (5 bases). Per germline, CDR1 SGHKS and CDR2 YYEKEE (reference sequence). The V gene lost 1 base and the J gene lost 4 bases, with 15 bases spanning the gap. The CDR3 sequence is 15 residues long. Here the CDR3 reads CASSLRSGFGYEQYF. The CDR3 coding sequence is TGTGCCAGCAGCTTGAGGTCAGGGTTCGGGTACGAGCAGTACTTC.

J is TRBJ1-5 and V is TRBV4-3; D unresolved. With 0 bases removed from V and 5 bases from J, the gap between germline ends came to 14 bases. CDR1 is LGHNA and CDR2 is YSLEER in the germline V gene. The length of the CDR3 is 16 residues. The DNA for the CDR3 is TGCGCCAGCAGCCAAGATGGAGGGATCGGGGATCAGCCCCAGCATTTT. As protein: CASSQDGGIGDQPQHF.

This chain links TRBV15 with TRBJ2-5; TRBD2 is a possible D gene (6 bases). CDR1 LNHNV and CDR2 YYDKDF come from the germline V gene (reference sequence). V lost 0 bases, J lost 1 base, and 9 bases lay in between. This CDR3 spans 15 amino acids. The CDR3 bases are TGTGCCACCAGCAGAGATGGAGGGCTCCAAGAGACCCAGTACTTC. Amino acid sequence: CATSRDGGLQETQYF.

The chain couples TRBV15 to TRBJ1-1; 7 positions match TRBD1. The CDR3 runs 16 residues. The germline V gene encodes CDR1 LNHNV and CDR2 YYDKDF (reference sequence). The J segment lost 6 bases and the V segment lost 2 bases, leaving 12 bases of the junction unmatched. The CDR3 loop is CATSRPRGRGAAEAFF. As DNA, the CDR3 is TGTGCCACCAGCAGACCCAGGGGCAGGGGGGCAGCTGAAGCTTTCTTT. Variable domain in full (rest from reference TRBV15 and TRBJ1-1): DAMVIQNPRYQVTQFGKPVTLSCSQTLNHNVMYWYQQKSSQAPKLLFHYYDKDFNNEADTPDNFQSRRPNTSFCFLDIRSPGLGDTAMYLCATSRPRGRGAAEAFFGQGTRLTVV.

The V call is TRBV10-1, the J call TRBJ1-1; D may be TRBD1 (6 bases). This CDR3 has 13 residues. V gave up 0 bases and J gave up 4 bases, with 6 bases separating them. CDR1 WNHNN and CDR2 SYGVQD come from the germline V gene (reference sequence). DNA for the CDR3: TGCGCCAGCAGTGAGTCAGGGGGCACTGAAGCTTTCTTT. Its protein product is CASSESGGTEAFF.

This clone was found many times. The chain recombines TRBV2 with TRBJ1-6, with D possibly TRBD1 on 6 matching bases. This CDR3 spans 16 amino acids. Per germline, CDR1 SNHLY and CDR2 FYNNEI. V lost 3 bases and J lost 10, with 19 bases in between. The CDR3 sequence: CASSEWRTVSHSPLHF. The CDR3 nucleotides are TGTGCCAGCAGTGAGTGGAGGACAGTTAGTCACTCACCCCTCCACTTT.

The rearrangement links TRBV7-8 to TRBJ2-2; TRBD2 aligns across 8 bases. Germline V gene sequence: CDR1 SGHVS, CDR2 FQNEAQ. This CDR3 has 16 amino acids. The V gene end was trimmed by 4 bases and the J gene end by 6 bases; junction bases not matched to a gene: 10. The CDR3 coding sequence is TGTGCCAGCAGCTCCCGATGGGGGCGGGAGGCCGGGGAGCTGTTTTTT. Translating gives CASSSRWGREAGELFF.

The chain recombines TRBV12-5 with TRBJ2-3, with 8 bases fitting TRBD2. Germline V gives CDR1 LGHNT, CDR2 FRNRAP. V was clipped by 5 bases and J by 5 bases; unmatched bases: 3. This CDR3 region has 13 residues. The CDR3 nucleotides read TGTGCTAGTGGTAGCGGGAGTGGAGATACGCAGTATTTT. Its translation is CASGSGSGDTQYF.

A single count supports this clone. The rearrangement uses TRBV19 and TRBJ1-5; D gene unclear. The V gene's germline CDR1 is LNHDA and CDR2 SQIVND (reference sequence). This CDR3 comprises 14 residues. V lost 7 bases to trimming and J lost 3 bases, with 13 bases between them. CDR3 coding DNA: TGTGCCAGTATGGTCCGGGATACCAATCAGCCCCAGCATTTT. It codes for CASMVRDTNQPQHF.

The chain carries TRBV7-3 and TRBJ2-1; D is possibly TRBD2 (5 bases). Trimming left V 3 bases short and J 0 bases short, with 9 bases between. CDR1 and CDR2 from the germline V gene are SGHTA and FQGTGA. The CDR3 has 15 amino acids. CDR3 in amino acids: CASSFGVSSYNEQFF. In nucleotides, the CDR3 is TGTGCCAGCAGCTTCGGGGTTTCCTCCTACAATGAGCAGTTCTTC.